The T cell receptor (beta chain) described here comes from a study of blood T cell repertoires in COVID-19. Study in general: Samples representing acute and convalescent COVID-19 were sourced from the United States, Italy and Spain. Sources were T cells, B-cell-depleted T cells, or PBMCs; the material itself was cDNA or gDNA.

The V end lost 3 bases, the J end lost 0 bases, and 6 bases lay between the germline ends. Germline CDR1 DFQATT, CDR2 SNEGSKA (reference sequence). The CDR3 spans 14 residues. Authors' methods: Estimated nucleated cell counts came from reference gene primer amplification. The method was immunoSEQ multiplex PCR; TCRdb's version includes in-frame clones alone and lacks a portion of them. V and J calls and clone size follow that table, whereas D and trimming were derived from the DNA. The sample consists of about 140,000 clones, roughly four fifths of them appearing once. The sequence was obtained from a woman in her forties or fifties with active or convalescent COVID-19. Specimen: peripheral blood. The chain joins TRBV20-1 to TRBJ1-6; no clear D gene. CDR3 region: CSASESSYNSPLHF. In DNA, the CDR3 is TGCAGTGCTAGTGAGAGCTCCTATAATTCACCCCTCCACTTT.